This passage covers 15 T cell receptor beta chains from one sample sequenced in a study of T cell repertoires in cytomegalovirus infection. No antigen is known for these receptors. TCRdb reanalysed the reads using MiXCR and keeps one entry per CDR3 protein. The sample includes under 350,000 distinct CDR3 sequences, 20% to 25% seen only once; the top ten take roughly 19%. The input for sequencing was cultured PBMCs, taken from culture after CMV antigen stimulation. These receptors were collected from a human donor in good health (CMV status not recorded). Some clones in this sample may be carry-over from other donors' samples.

J is TRBJ1-3 and V is TRBV19; D remains ambiguous. V lost 3 bases and J 4 bases, leaving 10 bases between the germline ends. The V gene's germline CDR1 is LNHDA and CDR2 SQIVND (reference sequence). CDR3 length: 14 residues. The CDR3 DNA sequence: TGTGCCAGTAGTATCGGACCGGTAGGAAACACCATATATTTT. It is translated as CASSIGPVGNTIYF.

The V and J genes are TRBV15 and TRBJ1-1; 8 nucleotides line up with TRBD1. The length of the CDR3 is 15 residues. Germline V lookup: CDR1 LNHNV, CDR2 YYDKDF (reference sequence). V shed 4 bases and J 1 base; nucleotides not matched to a gene: 5. CDR3 bases: TGTGCCACCAGCAAAATGACAGGGGCGAACACTGAAGCTTTCTTT. It encodes CATSKMTGANTEAFF.

This chain connects TRBV7-9 to TRBJ2-3; TRBD2 agrees at 8 bases. Germline values: CDR1 SEHNR, CDR2 FQNEAQ (reference sequence). Trimming removed 7 bases from V and 2 bases from J; junction bases left unmatched: 5. The CDR3 is 14 residues long. CDR3 bases: TGTGCCAGCACCCTCGGACTAGCCACAGATACGCAGTATTTT. Protein: CASTLGLATDTQYF.

This chain uses TRBV5-1 with TRBJ2-2, with 10 positions matching TRBD1. J gave up 5 bases and V 0 bases, and 7 bases lay outside the gene matches. This CDR3 is 17 amino acids long. Germline CDR1 SGHRS, CDR2 YFSETQ. The CDR3 DNA reads TGCGCCAGCAGCTTGGCCCCGGACAGGGGGGCGACCGGGGAGCTGTTTTTT. This encodes CASSLAPDRGATGELFF.

This sequence joins TRBV7-9 and TRBJ1-5; 8 bases line up with TRBD1. Germline V gene sequence: CDR1 SEHNR, CDR2 FQNEAQ (reference sequence). The CDR3 covers 14 residues. The trim removed 4 bases at V and 7 bases at J, leaving 6 bases unmatched. The CDR3 is CASSSSRGQQPQHF. As DNA, the CDR3 is TGTGCCAGCAGCTCGTCCAGGGGGCAACAGCCCCAGCATTTT.

The chain joins TRBV6-2 or TRBV6-3 to TRBJ2-3; D is unclear. Looked up from germline, CDR1 is MNHEY and CDR2 is SVGEGT. V shed 5 bases and J shed 2 bases, with 11 bases lying between them. This CDR3 comprises 14 residues. The CDR3 DNA reads as TGTGCCAGCAGTGATCTAGGCTACACAGATACGCAGTATTTT. Protein sequence: CASSDLGYTDTQYF.

This chain connects TRBV3-1 to TRBJ2-2; D remains unclear. Germline V gene lookup returns CDR1 LGHDT and CDR2 YNNKEL (reference sequence). V lost 4 bases, J lost 6 bases, and 6 bases lay in between. The CDR3 extends over 12 amino acids. CDR3 coding DNA: TGTGCCAGCAGCCCCTCCGCCGGGGAGCTGTTTTTT. This sequence encodes CASSPSAGELFF.

CDR3 sequence (DNA): TGTGCCAGCAGTTCCATGGGACTAGCGGGGAAAGAGACCCAGTACTTC. Encoded protein: CASSSMGLAGKETQYF. The chain uses TRBV6-5 and TRBJ2-5, with 13 bases fitting TRBD2. This CDR3 is 16 amino acids long. Germline CDR1 and CDR2: MNHEY and SVGAGI. V shed 4 bases and J 3 bases; nucleotides not matched to a gene: 5.

In this sample, this clonotype turned up many times. The chain links TRBV7-2 to TRBJ2-1; D possibly uses TRBD1 or TRBD2 (5 bases each). V dropped 5 bases and J dropped 9 bases, with 17 bases sitting between them. Germline V gene lookup returns CDR1 SGHTA and CDR2 FQGNSA. The CDR3 extends over 14 amino acids. This CDR3 reads CASSPGTTWGEQFF. CDR3 coding DNA: TGTGCCAGCAGCCCCGGGACCACCTGGGGTGAGCAGTTCTTC.

This clonotype was seen a few times. V gene TRBV5-4 combines with J gene TRBJ1-1, with D possibly being TRBD1 (6 bases). The CDR3 is made up of 14 amino acids. V lost 3 bases, J lost 4 bases, and 13 bases lay in between. Germline-derived CDR1 and CDR2 are SGHNT and YYREEE (reference sequence). DNA for the CDR3: TGTGCCAGCAGCTGGACGGGGGGCATCACTGAAGCTTTCTTT. Translating it yields CASSWTGGITEAFF.

V usage is TRBV7-4 and J usage is TRBJ1-1; 7 nucleotides match TRBD1. Germline CDR1 SGHVT, CDR2 SQSDAQ. The CDR3 totals 14 residues. V lost 4 bases to trimming and J lost 5 bases; unmatched junction nucleotides: 7. The CDR3 loop is CASSSRQGETEAFF. The CDR3 nucleotides are TGTGCCAGCAGCTCGCGACAGGGAGAGACTGAAGCTTTCTTT.

This clonotype appeared many times. This chain uses TRBV20-1 with TRBJ2-2, with D unclear. The V and J ends lost 0 bases and 6 bases respectively, with 8 bases between them. CDR1 and CDR2 from the germline V gene are DFQATT and SNEGSKA (reference sequence). The CDR3 length is 13 residues. The CDR3 DNA sequence: TGCAGTGCTAGAGATGGGGTTGCCGGGGAGCTGTTTTTT. Translation gives CSARDGVAGELFF.

This chain uses TRBV6-5 with TRBJ2-4, with D possibly being TRBD1 (5 bases). CDR1 is MNHEY, CDR2 SVGAGI, per germline. V was clipped by 7 bases and J by 8 bases, with 12 bases between them. The CDR3 is made up of 12 amino acids. CDR3 in amino acids: CASKSGSYIQYF. The CDR3 DNA is TGTGCCAGCAAGTCAGGGTCATACATTCAGTACTTC.

This clonotype was recorded many times. J is TRBJ2-1 and V is TRBV7-3, with TRBD1 matching over 9 bases. V shed 4 bases and J 6 bases; nucleotides not matched to a gene: 7. CDR1 SGHTA and CDR2 FQGTGA come from the germline V gene. The CDR3 sequence is 15 residues long. CDR3 amino acids: CASSSGTGYSNEQFF. The CDR3 DNA is TGTGCCAGCAGCTCCGGGACAGGGTATTCCAATGAGCAGTTCTTC.

This clonotype has more than one count but fewer than ten. The V gene is TRBV18, the J gene TRBJ2-3, with 7 bases fitting TRBD2. The CDR3 is 15 amino acids. V trimming: 6 bases; J trimming: 6 bases; junction bases outside the gene matches: 12. The germline V gene has CDR1 KGHSH and CDR2 LQKENI. CDR3 sequence: CASSSTSRGGDTQYF. As DNA, the CDR3 is TGTGCCAGCTCGTCGACTTCTCGGGGAGGGGATACGCAGTATTTT.